This entry features one T cell receptor (beta chain) sequence. These data come from a study of blood T cell repertoires in COVID-19. Study at large: The United States, Italy and Spain were the sources of the acute and convalescent COVID-19 samples. PBMCs, B-cell-depleted T cells, or T cells provided the cDNA or gDNA that made up the material.

As originally analysed: Amplification with reference gene primers provided the estimates of nucleated cell counts. The data were produced by immunoSEQ multiplex PCR, yet TCRdb's version contains in-frame clones alone and is incomplete. The V and J calls and the clone size are those of that table, but D and trimming were determined from the DNA. The sample has some 45,000 clones, approximately 87% seen once. This CDR3 contains 15 residues. V lost 5 bases, J lost 6 bases, and 10 bases stayed unmatched. Germline V gene data show CDR1 as SEHNR and CDR2 as FQNEAQ (reference sequence). Sequencing was performed on peripheral blood. V is TRBV7-9 and J is TRBJ1-2; TRBD1 agrees at 9 bases. The clonotype was recovered from a human donor in a cohort sampled during active COVID-19. The CDR3 reads CASSIPGQGGNGYTF. The CDR3 DNA follows: TGTGCCAGCAGCATACCGGGACAGGGAGGTAATGGCTACACCTTC.